These 14 T cell receptor beta chains were sequenced from one sample in a study of cytomegalovirus exposure and HLA in healthy donors. Primers: 60 Vbeta forward and 13 Jbeta reverse. Clones were read by immunoSEQ multiplex PCR, and TCRdb kept only the in-frame ones, dropping some. This sample has 200,000 or so clones; about 83% occur once, and the top ten carry 4.5% to 7.5%. Source material: PBMCs. These receptor sequences come from a woman younger than 45 in good health and CMV-seropositive.

This clone was seen a handful of times. The rearrangement links TRBV5-6 to TRBJ1-6; D unresolved. The CDR3 runs 12 residues. Germline CDR1 is SGHDT and CDR2 is YYEEEE. V was shortened by 0 bases and J by 10 bases, with 5 bases between the two germline ends. This CDR3 reads CASSLERSPLHF. CDR3 nucleotides: TGTGCCAGCAGCTTGGAGAGGTCACCCCTCCACTTT.

The J gene is TRBJ1-6, the V gene TRBV10-3, with a weak D call TRBD1 (5 bases). V lost 10 bases and J 7 bases, leaving 14 bases between the germline ends. The germline CDR1 and CDR2 sequences are ENHRY and SYGVKD. This CDR3 is 13 amino acids long. CDR3 coding DNA: TGTGCCACCACTCCCCAGGGCAATTCACCCCTCCACTTT. This sequence encodes CATTPQGNSPLHF.

V usage is TRBV4-1 and J usage is TRBJ2-1, with TRBD2 identical over 7 bases. V trimming: 0 bases; J trimming: 6 bases; junction bases outside the gene matches: 14. The CDR3 runs to 18 residues. Germline lookup yields CDR1 MGHRA and CDR2 YSYEKL. The CDR3 coding sequence is TGCGCCAGCAGCCAAGATCGTGCGAGAGCGGGGATACCCAATGAGCAGTTCTTC. Amino acid sequence: CASSQDRARAGIPNEQFF.

The rearrangement joins TRBV28 to TRBJ1-5; D ambiguous. V was pared by 0 bases and J by 4 bases, with 10 bases between. Looked up from germline, CDR1 is MDHEN and CDR2 is SYDVKM. The CDR3 has 15 amino acids. Here the CDR3 DNA reads TGTGCCAGCAGTTTATGGGGCAGTTTTAATCAGCCCCAGCATTTT. As protein: CASSLWGSFNQPQHF.

The rearrangement joins TRBV10-3 to TRBJ2-7, with a possible D match to TRBD2 (5 bases). The CDR3 runs 15 residues. Germline assignment: CDR1 ENHRY and CDR2 SYGVKD. V was clipped by 6 bases and J by 2 bases, with 17 bases between them. DNA for the CDR3: TGTGCCATCAGACCGGATCAAAGGCGGGCCTACGAGCAGTACTTC. Its translation: CAIRPDQRRAYEQYF.

This clone was seen once. The rearrangement uses TRBV6-6 and TRBJ1-2, with a possible D match to TRBD1 (6 bases). Trimming removed 2 bases at V and 8 bases at J, with 12 bases between. The V gene's germline CDR1 is MNHNY and CDR2 SVGAGI (reference sequence). This CDR3 comprises 13 residues. The CDR3 is CASSYGQSVGYTF. The CDR3 DNA is TGTGCCAGCAGTTACGGACAGTCCGTAGGCTACACCTTC.

V usage is TRBV5-6 and J usage is TRBJ2-7, with D possibly matching TRBD2 (6 bases). The V gene lost 4 bases and the J gene lost 5 bases, with 22 bases spanning the gap. Germline loops: CDR1 SGHDT, CDR2 YYEEEE. The CDR3 is made up of 16 amino acids. In DNA form, the CDR3 reads TGTGCCAGCAGCCCCGGGAGCTCTCTCCCGTTCCACGAGCAGTACTTC. Protein sequence: CASSPGSSLPFHEQYF.

A word on this clone: Other DNA variants within this sample encode the same CDR3. The chain recombines TRBV7-9 with TRBJ1-2, with D perhaps TRBD1 (5 bases). The CDR3 is 13 amino acids. The germline V gene has CDR1 SEHNR and CDR2 FQNEAQ (reference sequence). Trimming stripped 3 bases from V and 3 bases from J, with 8 bases between. Here the CDR3 DNA reads TGTGCCAGCAGCTTCAGCAGGGACTATGGCTACACCTTC. This sequence encodes CASSFSRDYGYTF.

The chain couples TRBV5-1 to TRBJ1-5, with D maybe TRBD1 (5 bases). The germline V gene has CDR1 SGHRS and CDR2 YFSETQ. Trimming stripped 8 bases from V and 0 bases from J, with 9 bases between. There are 13 residues in the CDR3. The CDR3 region has the DNA TGCGCCAGGTACAGGTATAGCAATCAGCCCCAGCATTTT. Translated: CARYRYSNQPQHF.

There are a few counts of this clone. The V and J genes are TRBV25-1 and TRBJ1-3; D is ambiguous. V gave up 2 bases and J gave up 7 bases, with 18 bases separating them. This CDR3 has 16 amino acids. CDR1 is MGHDK, CDR2 SYGVNS, per germline. DNA for the CDR3: TGTGCCAGCAGTGAAATTCGGGCAGGAGGAAGGAACACCATATATTTT. Its translation is CASSEIRAGGRNTIYF.

This clone occurred once. V is TRBV11-2 and J is TRBJ1-2; D is unresolved. V lost 3 bases, J lost 4 bases, and 12 bases lay in between. The CDR3 is 14 residues long. Germline values: CDR1 SGHAT, CDR2 FQNNGV. CDR3 bases: TGTGCCAGCAGCTTTGTCACCACAGCCTATGGCTACACCTTC. Translated: CASSFVTTAYGYTF.

This rearrangement joins TRBV28 to TRBJ1-5; D is possibly TRBD1 (5 bases). Trimming shortened V by 8 bases and J by 11 bases, and 19 bases separated the two germline ends. The CDR3 runs 13 residues. CDR1 is MDHEN and CDR2 is SYDVKM in the germline V gene. Here the CDR3 DNA reads TGTGCCAGCCAGCCGTCGGGGGAGGGGTCCCAGCATTTT. Translation gives CASQPSGEGSQHF.

This chain uses TRBV5-4 with TRBJ2-5; TRBD2 agrees at 7 bases. Trimming took 1 base from V and 1 from J; bases not matched to a gene: 7. Per germline, CDR1 SGHNT and CDR2 YYREEE (reference sequence). The CDR3 contains 16 residues. CDR3 in DNA: TGTGCCAGCAGCTTGCCCGGGAGGAGCGGCCAAGAGACCCAGTACTTC. Protein: CASSLPGRSGQETQYF.

The CDR3 reads CASSMGQGAEKLFF. In nucleotides, the CDR3 is TGTGCCAGCAGCATGGGACAGGGAGCTGAAAAACTGTTTTTT. The chain uses TRBV11-2 and TRBJ1-4; TRBD1 matches 9 bases. The germline CDR1 and CDR2 sequences are SGHAT and FQNNGV. V lost 5 bases to trimming and J lost 7 bases; unmatched junction nucleotides: 5. This CDR3 is 14 amino acids long.